The 21 T cell receptor beta chains below come from one sample, sequenced in a study of T cells after posttransplantation cyclophosphamide. Sequencing used immunoSEQ multiplex PCR; TCRdb keeps in-frame clones, though not all of them. The repertoire holds tens of thousands of clones, around 93% seen once, with roughly 3% in the top ten. Sequenced material: PBMCs. All receptors come from a woman in her twenties or thirties in good health and a related stem cell transplant donor.

The rearrangement joins TRBV2 to TRBJ2-2; a possible D gene is TRBD2 (6 bases). V was shortened by 7 bases and J by 2 bases, with 17 bases between the two germline ends. Germline-derived CDR1 and CDR2 are SNHLY and FYNNEI. CDR3 length: 16 amino acids. CDR3 in DNA: TGTGCCAGCACAAACCGAGGAGGGGATAACACCGGGGAGCTGTTTTTT. Its translation is CASTNRGGDNTGELFF. Drawing the rest from reference TRBV2 and TRBJ2-2, the complete variable domain is EPEVTQTPSHQVTQMGQEVILRCVPISNHLYFYWYRQILGQKVEFLVSFYNNEISEKSEIFDDQFSVERPDGSNFTLKIRSTKLEDSAMYFCASTNRGGDNTGELFFGEGSRLTVL.

The rearrangement uses TRBV7-9 and TRBJ2-5; D might be TRBD1 or TRBD2, each matching 5 bases. This CDR3 comprises 16 residues. Trimming cost V 5 bases and J 1 base, with 17 bases left between them. Germline CDR1 and CDR2: SEHNR and FQNEAQ (reference sequence). CDR3 region: CASSRRGQGRQETQYF. The CDR3 DNA reads as TGTGCCAGCAGCCGTAGAGGGCAGGGTCGCCAAGAGACCCAGTACTTC.

This sequence joins TRBV7-3 and TRBJ1-5; 9 bases are shared with TRBD1. There are 14 residues in the CDR3. CDR1 is SGHTA, CDR2 FQGTGA, per germline. The J segment lost 6 bases and the V segment lost 6 bases, leaving 6 bases of the junction unmatched. CDR3 protein: CASSTGGWGQPQHF. The CDR3 coding sequence is TGTGCCAGCAGTACAGGGGGCTGGGGTCAGCCCCAGCATTTT.

The sample holds one count of this clone. The rearrangement links TRBV7-2 to TRBJ1-1; D not resolved. The germline V gene encodes CDR1 SGHTA and CDR2 FQGNSA. The V end lost 2 bases, the J end lost 10 bases, and 11 bases lay between the germline ends. The CDR3 spans 12 residues. The CDR3, as DNA: TGTGCCAGCAGCTTAAGTAGTTTAGGAGCTTTCTTT. Protein product: CASSLSSLGAFF. Full variable domain (outside the CDR3, taken from reference TRBV7-2 and TRBJ1-1): GAGVSQSPSNKVTEKGKDVELRCDPISGHTALYWYRQSLGQGLEFLIYFQGNSAPDKSGLPSDRFSAERTGGSVSTLTIQRTQQEDSAVYLCASSLSSLGAFFGQGTRLTVV.

The V gene is TRBV6-5, the J gene TRBJ1-1, with TRBD1 identical over 10 bases. CDR1 is MNHEY and CDR2 is SVGAGI in the germline V gene. With V trimmed by 0 bases and J by 4 bases, 5 bases remained unmatched. The CDR3 runs 16 residues. In DNA, the CDR3 is TGTGCCAGCAGTTACTCTTACCGGGACAGGGGCACTGAAGCTTTCTTT. It yields the protein CASSYSYRDRGTEAFF.

CDR3 DNA: TGTGCCACCAGCAGAGACAGGGGGCGAGGAGTTAATGAGCAGTTCTTC. Translated, it gives CATSRDRGRGVNEQFF. This sequence joins TRBV15 and TRBJ2-1, with 8 bases lining up with TRBD1. The CDR3 loop spans 16 amino acids. V was pared by 0 bases and J by 7 bases, with 8 bases of the junction left unmatched. Per germline, CDR1 LNHNV and CDR2 YYDKDF (reference sequence). The whole variable domain, remainder taken from reference TRBV15 and TRBJ2-1, is DAMVIQNPRYQVTQFGKPVTLSCSQTLNHNVMYWYQQKSSQAPKLLFHYYDKDFNNEADTPDNFQSRRPNTSFCFLDIRSPGLGDTAMYLCATSRDRGRGVNEQFFGPGTRLTVL.

This rearrangement joins TRBV9 to TRBJ2-7; D is ambiguous. Germline V gene lookup returns CDR1 SGDLS and CDR2 YYNGEE. The CDR3 sequence is 14 residues long. Trimming removed 0 bases at V and 0 bases at J, with 7 bases between. CDR3 DNA: TGTGCCAGCAGCGTAGATCTAGGCTCCTACGAGCAGTACTTC. Translated, it gives CASSVDLGSYEQYF.

The chain employs TRBV19 and TRBJ1-2; D is undetermined. Germline V lookup: CDR1 LNHDA, CDR2 SQIVND (reference sequence). The V gene lost 7 bases and the J gene lost 3 bases, with 15 bases spanning the gap. This CDR3 comprises 14 residues. The CDR3: CASIRRGEYYGYTF. CDR3 coding DNA: TGTGCCAGTATCCGTCGCGGGGAATACTATGGCTACACCTTC. Full variable domain (remainder filled in from reference TRBV19 and TRBJ1-2): DGGITQSPKYLFRKEGQNVTLSCEQNLNHDAMYWYRQDPGQGLRLIYYSQIVNDFQKGDIAEGYSVSREKKESFPLTVTSAQKNPTAFYLCASIRRGEYYGYTFGSGTRLTVV.

The V and J genes are TRBV27 and TRBJ2-5; 8 nucleotides align to TRBD2. Germline CDR1 reads MNHEY; CDR2 reads SMNVEV (reference sequence). J was trimmed by 5 bases and V by 5 bases; bases with no gene match: 28. CDR3 length: 21 amino acids. The CDR3 DNA reads TGTGCCAGCAGTCGCACCACTCCCCGGACTAGCAGAACGGCGTTTATGGAGACCCAGTACTTC. It translates to CASSRTTPRTSRTAFMETQYF.

This clone ranks as medium-sized. The rearrangement uses TRBV10-1 and TRBJ1-6; 7 bases line up with TRBD1. Germline trimming cut 3 bases from V and 2 bases from J; bases unmatched to any gene: 7. Germline V gene lookup returns CDR1 WNHNN and CDR2 SYGVQD (reference sequence). The CDR3 is 17 amino acids. CDR3 loop: CASSEPRGYTYNSPLHF. In DNA form, the CDR3 reads TGCGCCAGCAGTGAACCCAGGGGGTATACCTATAATTCACCCCTCCACTTT.

This sequence joins TRBV6-5 and TRBJ1-3; TRBD1 might be the D (6 bases). The V end was cut by 2 bases, the J end by 4 bases, with 9 bases between. The CDR3 has 14 residues. Germline CDR1 and CDR2: MNHEY and SVGAGI. The CDR3 spells CASSYAGAGNTIYF. In nucleotides, the CDR3 is TGTGCCAGCAGTTACGCGGGGGCAGGAAACACCATATATTTT.

On this clone itself: The junction differs from germline at one of its ends, possibly a read error. The chain has TRBV7-9 and TRBJ2-7; 8 nucleotides agree with TRBD2. The CDR3 sequence is 15 residues long. From germline, CDR1 is SEHNR and CDR2 FQNEAQ (reference sequence). This chain's CDR3 is CAGSVSGAYPYEQYF. CDR3 coding DNA: TGTGCCGGCAGCGTTAGCGGGGCTTACCCCTACGAGCAGTACTTC. Supplemented by reference TRBV7-9 and TRBJ2-7, the full variable domain reads DTGVSQNPRHKITKRGQNVTFRCDPISEHNRLYWYRQTLGQGPEFLTYFQNEAQLEKSRLLSDRFSAERPKGSFSTLEIQRTEQGDSAMYLCAGSVSGAYPYEQYFGPGTRLTVT.

The chain is built from TRBV6-5 and TRBJ1-4, with TRBD1 matching 9 bases. This CDR3 is 16 amino acids long. V shed 2 bases, J shed 4 bases, and the junction held 5 bases outside the gene matches. From germline, CDR1 is MNHEY and CDR2 SVGAGI. Here the CDR3 DNA reads TGTGCCAGCAGTTACGGGATGGACAGGGGTAATGAAAAACTGTTTTTT. Translated, it gives CASSYGMDRGNEKLFF.

As DNA, the CDR3 is TGTGCCAGCCGGTTAAATGGCGGGGAATACAATGAGCAGTTCTTC. Protein sequence: CASRLNGGEYNEQFF. V gene TRBV27 combines with J gene TRBJ2-1, with D maybe TRBD2 (6 bases). Germline CDR1 and CDR2: MNHEY and SMNVEV (reference sequence). The germline V and J ends were trimmed by 8 bases and 4 bases, with 18 bases remaining between them. The CDR3 is made up of 15 amino acids.

The CDR3 loop reads CASSLDRDQETQYF. Here the CDR3 DNA reads TGCGCCAGCAGTTTAGACAGGGATCAAGAGACCCAGTACTTC. The chain links TRBV5-1 to TRBJ2-5; TRBD1 matches 7 bases. The V gene end was trimmed by 5 bases and the J gene end by 2 bases; junction bases not matched to a gene: 6. The CDR3 has 14 residues. Germline lookup yields CDR1 SGHRS and CDR2 YFSETQ.

The gene calls are TRBV7-8 and TRBJ2-5; possible D gene TRBD1, 6 bases. V dropped 5 bases and J dropped 2 bases, with 21 bases sitting between them. The CDR3 runs 17 residues. The germline V gene encodes CDR1 SGHVS and CDR2 FQNEAQ. Here the CDR3 reads CASSNWGPDGKQETQYF. The CDR3 DNA sequence: TGTGCCAGCAGCAATTGGGGGCCGGACGGGAAACAAGAGACCCAGTACTTC.

The chain uses TRBV29-1 and TRBJ2-1, with TRBD1 matching over 8 bases. With 5 bases clipped from V and 1 base from J, the junction kept 4 bases outside the gene matches. This CDR3 comprises 14 residues. The germline V gene has CDR1 SQVTM and CDR2 ANQGSEA. CDR3 DNA: TGCAGCGTTAACAGGGGGTCATCCTACAATGAGCAGTTCTTC. This codes for CSVNRGSSYNEQFF.

J is TRBJ2-3 and V is TRBV4-2, with D unresolved. V was clipped by 0 bases and J by 6 bases, with 10 bases between them. CDR3 length: 14 amino acids. Germline CDR1 LGHNA, CDR2 YNFKEQ. In nucleotides, the CDR3 is TGTGCCAGCAGCCAAGAGAGGATAGGGGATACGCAGTATTTT. It encodes CASSQERIGDTQYF.

The chain carries TRBV5-4 and TRBJ2-1; 12 bases fit TRBD2. The J segment lost 15 bases and the V segment lost 0 bases, leaving 10 bases of the junction unmatched. CDR1 is SGHNT and CDR2 is YYREEE in the germline V gene (reference sequence). The CDR3 length is 15 residues. DNA for the CDR3: TGTGCCAGCAGCTTGGCTAGCGGGGGGGCCTACAGGTGGTTCTTC. Translating it yields CASSLASGGAYRWFF.

V gene TRBV28 combines with J gene TRBJ2-2; TRBD2 matches 13 bases. The length of the CDR3 is 17 residues. Unmatched junction bases numbered 10, after V lost 6 bases and J lost 6 bases. Germline CDR1 is MDHEN and CDR2 is SYDVKM. CDR3 amino acids: CASRGTSGGAFAGELFF. The CDR3 region has the DNA TGTGCCAGCAGGGGAACTAGCGGGGGGGCATTCGCCGGGGAGCTGTTTTTT.

V and J are TRBV4-3 and TRBJ1-3, with 8 bases matching TRBD1. The germline V gene has CDR1 LGHNA and CDR2 YSLEER. This CDR3 contains 13 residues. J was trimmed by 6 bases and V by 3 bases; bases with no gene match: 1. CDR3 DNA: TGCGCCAGCAGCCAGACAGGGGTAAACACCATATATTTT. Its protein product is CASSQTGVNTIYF.